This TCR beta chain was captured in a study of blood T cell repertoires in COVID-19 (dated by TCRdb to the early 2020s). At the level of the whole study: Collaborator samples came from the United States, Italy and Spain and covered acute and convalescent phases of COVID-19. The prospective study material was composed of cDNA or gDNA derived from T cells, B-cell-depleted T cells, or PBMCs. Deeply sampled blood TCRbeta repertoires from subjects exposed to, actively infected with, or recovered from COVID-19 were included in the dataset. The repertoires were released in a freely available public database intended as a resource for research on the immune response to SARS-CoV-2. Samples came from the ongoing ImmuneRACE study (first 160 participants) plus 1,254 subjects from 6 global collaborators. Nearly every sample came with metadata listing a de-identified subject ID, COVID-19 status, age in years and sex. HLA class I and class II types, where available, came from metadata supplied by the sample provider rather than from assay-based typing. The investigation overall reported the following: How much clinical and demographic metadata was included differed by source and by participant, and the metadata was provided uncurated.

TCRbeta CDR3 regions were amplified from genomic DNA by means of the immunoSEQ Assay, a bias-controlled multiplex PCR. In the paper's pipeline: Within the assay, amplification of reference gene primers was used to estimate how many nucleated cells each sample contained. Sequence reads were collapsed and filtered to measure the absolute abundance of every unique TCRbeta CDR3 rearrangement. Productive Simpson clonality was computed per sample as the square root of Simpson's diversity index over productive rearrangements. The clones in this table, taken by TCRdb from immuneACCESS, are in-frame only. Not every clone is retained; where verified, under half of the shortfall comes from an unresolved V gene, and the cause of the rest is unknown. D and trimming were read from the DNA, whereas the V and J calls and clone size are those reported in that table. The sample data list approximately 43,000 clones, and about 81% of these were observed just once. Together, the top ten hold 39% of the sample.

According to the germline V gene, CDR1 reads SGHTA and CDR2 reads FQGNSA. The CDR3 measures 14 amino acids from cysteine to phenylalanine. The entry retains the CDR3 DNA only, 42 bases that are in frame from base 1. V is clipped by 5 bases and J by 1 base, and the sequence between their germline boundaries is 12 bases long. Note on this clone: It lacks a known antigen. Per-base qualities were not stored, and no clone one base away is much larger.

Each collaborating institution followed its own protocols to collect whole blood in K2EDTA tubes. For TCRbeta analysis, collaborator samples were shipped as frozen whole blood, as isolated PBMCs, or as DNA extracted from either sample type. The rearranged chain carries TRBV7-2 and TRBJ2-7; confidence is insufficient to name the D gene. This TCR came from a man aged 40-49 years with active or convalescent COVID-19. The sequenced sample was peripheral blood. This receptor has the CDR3 CASSPREVSYEQYF. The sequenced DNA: TGTGCCAGCAGCCCCCGTGAGGTTTCCTACGAGCAGTACTTC.